A selection of T cell receptor beta chains follows, all from one sample in a study of vaccination effects on CD4 cells after COVID-19. Their antigens remain unidentified. The assay was immunoSEQ multiplex PCR, and TCRdb's table has in-frame clones only and misses some. The table has about 15,000 clones, just under 70% seen once. Sample: CD4+ T cells from PBMCs cultured with SARS-CoV-2 spike peptides, taken after COVID-19 vaccination. Every receptor here comes from a human donor who received a COVID-19 vaccine. CDR3s include the opening cysteine and the closing phenylalanine or tryptophan. D genes are given only for firm matches. The listing skips clone size in some rows; elsewhere it reads once, few, many or a size class.

-	TRBV27	13	TRBJ2-5	few	TGTGCCAGCCCTCCCTCCCTCCAAGAGACCCAGTACTTC	CASPPSLQETQYF
-	TRBV19	15	TRBJ1-3	medium-sized	TGTGCCAGTAGTATAGTACAGAACTCTGGAAACACCATATATTTT	CASSIVQNSGNTIYF
-	TRBV5-4	14	TRBJ2-5	-	TGTGCCAGCAGCTTGGGGGCGCGTCAAGAGACCCAGTACTTC	CASSLGARQETQYF
-	TRBV7-2	14	TRBJ2-7	-	TGTGCCAGCAGCTCGGGAAGGGGCACATACGAGCAGTACTTC	CASSSGRGTYEQYF
-	TRBV12-2	22	TRBJ1-2	-	TGTGCAAGTCGCTTAGCGATTCTACCGACCCGTAACTCGACTAATGGGGGAAATGGCTACACCTTC	CASRLAILPTRNSTNGGNGYTF
-	TRBV6-1	13	TRBJ2-7	few	TGTGCCAGCAGTGAAGCGGCGGGATACGAGCAGTACTTC	CASSEAAGYEQYF
-	TRBV18	13	TRBJ2-7	-	TGTGCCAGCTCACCTGGGACTTCCTACGAGCAGTACTTC	CASSPGTSYEQYF
-	TRBV21-1	18	TRBJ1-6	-	TGTGCCAGCAGCAAAGTGGACCGGCCGGGGATATATCATTCACCCCTCCACTTT	CASSKVDRPGIYHSPLHF
-	TRBV28	12	TRBJ1-6	few	TGTGCCAGCAGTTTAAGGGCCTCACCCCTCCACTTT	CASSLRASPLHF
-	TRBV20-1	12	TRBJ1-1	-	TGCAGTGCTAGTGGTGGAGGCACTGAAGCTTTCTTT	CSASGGGTEAFF
-	TRBV29-1	15	TRBJ1-1	-	TGCAGCGTTGTATTCTCAGGGAGGGGGAACACTGAAGCTTTCTTT	CSVVFSGRGNTEAFF
TRBD1	TRBV15	13	TRBJ1-1	-	TGTGCCACCAGCAGAGAATGGGACAGGGTGTCTTTCTTT	CATSREWDRVSFF
-	TRBV30	15	TRBJ1-6	-	TGTGCCTGGAGTACCCAGCGGGGGAGGGGTTCACCCCTCCACTTT	CAWSTQRGRGSPLHF
-	TRBV7-9	15	TRBJ1-2	-	TGTGCCAGCAGCTTAGGAGTGGGGGCCGACTATGGCTACACCTTC	CASSLGVGADYGYTF
TRBD2	TRBV28	17	TRBJ2-1	-	TGTGCCAGCATTAATGGAATAGCGGGAGCGGGCTACAATGAGCAGTTCTTC	CASINGIAGAGYNEQFF
-	TRBV4-3	18	TRBJ1-1	-	TGCGCCAGCAGCCAAGATCTGATCCCAGGATGGGTGAACACTGAAGCTTTCTTT	CASSQDLIPGWVNTEAFF
TRBD1	TRBV7-9	19	TRBJ1-4	-	TGTGCCAGCAGTCACTTACCGGGACAGGGGTGGGGCACTAATGAAAAACTGTTTTTT	CASSHLPGQGWGTNEKLFF
-	TRBV14	17	TRBJ2-3	few	TGTGCCAGCAGCCAAGAGTGGGGGCTGGGGACTCCGGATACGCAGTATTTT	CASSQEWGLGTPDTQYF
TRBD1	TRBV11-1	14	TRBJ2-7	few	TGTGCCAGCAGCGCCATAGGGACAGACTACGAGCAGTACTTC	CASSAIGTDYEQYF
-	TRBV11-3	17	TRBJ2-7	-	TGTGCCAGCAGCCAAACCCCACGGGGTAACGGGGAGGTGGAGCAGTACTTC	CASSQTPRGNGEVEQYF
-	TRBV7-7	13	TRBJ2-5	-	TGTGCTAGCAGCCCCGGGACAAAAGAGACCCAGTACTTC	CASSPGTKETQYF
-	TRBV20-1	15	TRBJ2-4	-	TGCAGTGCTAGTGGGGTTCCGACCGAACAAAACATTCAGTACTTC	CSASGVPTEQNIQYF
TRBD1	TRBV14	16	TRBJ2-1	once	TGTGCCAGCAGCCAGCGCAGGACAGGGGCCACCGGGGAGCAGTTCTTC	CASSQRRTGATGEQFF
-	TRBV10-2	18	TRBJ1-5	once	TGCGCCAGCAGTGAGTCGAGGCTGGGGGGCAGGGGCAATCAGCCCCAGCATTTT	CASSESRLGGRGNQPQHF
TRBD2	TRBV28	14	TRBJ2-3	-	TGTGCCAGCGGGGGGACTACTTCCACAGATACGCAGTATTTT	CASGGTTSTDTQYF
TRBD1	TRBV27	15	TRBJ1-1	-	TGTGCCAGCCGTCTCGGGACAGGGCCGAACACTGAAGCTTTCTTT	CASRLGTGPNTEAFF
TRBD1	TRBV18	20	TRBJ1-6	-	TGTGCCAGCTCAGGGACAGGGTGGTTGGGTGTTAGCTCCTATAATTCACCCCTCCACTTT	CASSGTGWLGVSSYNSPLHF
-	TRBV19	18	TRBJ2-4	-	TGTGCCAGTAGAAAGAAGTCGGGACTTAACCTAGCCAAAAACATTCAGTACTTC	CASRKKSGLNLAKNIQYF
TRBD1	TRBV9	14	TRBJ2-7	once	TGTGCCAGTGTCGGGACAGGTTTTACCTACGAGCAGTACTTC	CASVGTGFTYEQYF
TRBD2	TRBV4-2	17	TRBJ2-1	-	TGTGCCAGCAGCCAAGAACTAGCGGGGGGCTATGGTAATGAGCAGTTCTTC	CASSQELAGGYGNEQFF
-	TRBV5-4	14	TRBJ1-4	-	TGTGCCAGCAGCTTAAGCGCAACTAATGAAAAACTGTTTTTT	CASSLSATNEKLFF
TRBD1	TRBV7-8	18	TRBJ1-2	-	TGTGCCAGCAGCTTACCCGCGACAGGGGGATCCGGATCCCATGGCTACACCTTC	CASSLPATGGSGSHGYTF
TRBD1	TRBV5-5	13	TRBJ1-1	-	TGTGCCAGCAGCCACACAGGGGGAACTGAAGCTTTCTTT	CASSHTGGTEAFF
TRBD1	TRBV29-1	15	TRBJ1-2	-	TGCAGCGTGAGCGGACAGGGGCGAACCTTCTATGGCTACACCTTC	CSVSGQGRTFYGYTF
-	TRBV5-1	12	TRBJ1-2	-	TGCGCCAGCAGCTTGCGGCAGGATGGCTACACCTTC	CASSLRQDGYTF
-	TRBV5-6	12	TRBJ2-3	-	TGTGCCAGCAGCTCCCGAGGTTATACGCAGTATTTT	CASSSRGYTQYF
TRBD1	TRBV6-6	15	TRBJ1-1	-	TGTGCCAGCAGCGGAGGACGGGACAGGAACACTGAAGCTTTCTTT	CASSGGRDRNTEAFF
-	TRBV2	14	TRBJ2-7	medium-sized	TGTGCCAGCAGTGAAGGGCAGGCTGGCTACGAGCAGTACTTC	CASSEGQAGYEQYF
-	TRBV5-6	15	TRBJ2-7	few	TGTGCCAGCAGCTTGGAGGGCGGGTGGGCCTACGAGCAGTACTTC	CASSLEGGWAYEQYF
-	TRBV6-4	13	TRBJ2-2	once	TGTGCCAGCAGTGTAATGGCCAGCGGGGAGCTGTTTTTT	CASSVMASGELFF
-	TRBV10-3	16	TRBJ1-3	-	TGTGCCATCAGTGAGTCGAAAAGTGACTCTGGAAACACCATATATTTT	CAISESKSDSGNTIYF
-	TRBV6-5	15	TRBJ1-1	-	TGTGCCAGCAGGGGCGAAGGGGGGGGCTACACTGAAGCTTTCTTT	CASRGEGGGYTEAFF
-	TRBV4-1	17	TRBJ2-1	-	TGCGCCAGCAGCCAAGATCCCTCGCCGGGGGGCAGGGATGAGCAGTTCTTC	CASSQDPSPGGRDEQFF
TRBD1	TRBV18	15	TRBJ2-7	-	TGTGCCAGCTCACCCCGAACCGGGACAGGGACCGAGCAGTACTTC	CASSPRTGTGTEQYF